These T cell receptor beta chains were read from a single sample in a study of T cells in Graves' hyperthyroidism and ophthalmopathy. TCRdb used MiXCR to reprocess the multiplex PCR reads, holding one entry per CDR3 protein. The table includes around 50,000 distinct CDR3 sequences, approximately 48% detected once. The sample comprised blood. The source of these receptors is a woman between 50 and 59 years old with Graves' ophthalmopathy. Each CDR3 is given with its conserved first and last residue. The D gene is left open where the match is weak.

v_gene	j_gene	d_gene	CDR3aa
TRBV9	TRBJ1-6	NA	CASSVGSDDVHSPLHF
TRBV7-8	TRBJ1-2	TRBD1	CASSFGTAANYGYTF
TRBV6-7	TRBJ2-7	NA	CASPSPGASDFYEQYF
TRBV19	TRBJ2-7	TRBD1	CASSSRPGQGAGYEQYF
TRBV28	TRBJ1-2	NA	CASSFPAGSPNYGYTF
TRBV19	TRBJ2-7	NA	CARERSEQYF
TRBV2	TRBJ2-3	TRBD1	CASRGGTGEDTQYF
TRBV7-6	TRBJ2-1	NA	CASSLAGTSEQFF
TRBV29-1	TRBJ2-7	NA	CSVGASELYEQYF
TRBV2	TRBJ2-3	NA	CATGDTQYF
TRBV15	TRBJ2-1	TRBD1	CATSKGQGSYNGQFF
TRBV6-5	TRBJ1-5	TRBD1	CASSYPGQGGQPQHF
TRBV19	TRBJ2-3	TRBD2	CASSIRTGGLAEITDTQYF
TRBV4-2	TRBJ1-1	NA	CASSRRGNTEAFF
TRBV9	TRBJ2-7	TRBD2	CASSVVGLAGGEQYF
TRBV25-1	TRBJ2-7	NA	CASSFGVRPHYEQYF
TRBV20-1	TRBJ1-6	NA	CGARLGNSYNSPLHF
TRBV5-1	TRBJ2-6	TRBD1	CASSLGTGYGSNDLTF
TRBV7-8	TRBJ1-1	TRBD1	CASSLRRGLGNTEAFF
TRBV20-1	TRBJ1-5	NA	CSSGGKGKQPQHF
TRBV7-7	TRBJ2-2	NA	CASSWDFGTGELFF
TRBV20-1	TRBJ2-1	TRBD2	CSARMGSGRAEQFF
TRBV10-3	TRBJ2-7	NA	CAISTGDSSYEQYF
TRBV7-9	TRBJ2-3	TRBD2	CASSLGAGGDTQYF
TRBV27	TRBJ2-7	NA	CASSLSRPEKTYEQYF
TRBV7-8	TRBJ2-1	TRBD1	CASSLGGSGTGRGNEQFF
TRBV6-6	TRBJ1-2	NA	CACSFRRRQANYGYTF
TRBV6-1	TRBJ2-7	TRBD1	CATHPGQGISAYEQYF
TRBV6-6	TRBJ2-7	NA	CASSYGVAYEQYF
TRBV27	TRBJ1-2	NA	CASSFGGSNYGYTF
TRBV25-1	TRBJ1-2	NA	CASGGANYGYTF
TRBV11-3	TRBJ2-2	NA	CASSDRAERAGELFF
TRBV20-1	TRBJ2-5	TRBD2	CSARGHGTSGGGKETQYF
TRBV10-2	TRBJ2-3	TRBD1	CASSLLQVRGTDTQYF
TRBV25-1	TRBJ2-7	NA	CASSSDLSYEQYF